This T cell receptor (beta chain) stems from a study of T-cell memory formation after mild COVID-19. V trimming: 5 bases; J trimming: 8 bases; junction bases outside the gene matches: 10. Germline assignment: CDR1 SEHNR and CDR2 FQNEAQ (reference sequence). The CDR3 loop spans 15 amino acids. MiXCR, applied by TCRdb to the 5' RACE reads, yields one record per CDR3 protein. Among roughly 250,000 distinct CDR3 sequences, approximately 15% were seen once, and the ten largest hold roughly a fifth. The TCR sequence derives from a young man who had mild COVID-19 (a few samples of this study predate the infection). Cell type and time point are not known. Sequenced sample: PBMCs or a T cell subset sorted from them (not recorded which). This chain connects TRBV7-9 to TRBJ1-3, with 9 bases lining up with TRBD1. The CDR3 here is CASSEKGQGFDTIYF. The CDR3 coding sequence is TGTGCCAGCAGCGAAAAGGGACAGGGTTTTGACACCATATATTTT.